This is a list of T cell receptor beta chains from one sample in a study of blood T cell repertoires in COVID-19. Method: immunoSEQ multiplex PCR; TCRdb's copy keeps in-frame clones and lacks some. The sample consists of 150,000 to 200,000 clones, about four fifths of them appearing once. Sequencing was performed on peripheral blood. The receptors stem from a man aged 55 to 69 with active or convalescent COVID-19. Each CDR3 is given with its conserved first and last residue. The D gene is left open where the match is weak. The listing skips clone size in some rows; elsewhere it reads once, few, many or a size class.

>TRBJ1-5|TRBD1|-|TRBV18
TGTGCCAGCTCGTCACAGGGGGATCAGCCCCAGCATTTT
CASSSQGDQPQHF
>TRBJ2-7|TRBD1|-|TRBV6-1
TGTGCCAGCAGTGAGCCGGGACAGGCCTACGAGCAGTACTTC
CASSEPGQAYEQYF
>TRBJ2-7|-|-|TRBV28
TGTGCCAGCAGTGTAACCGGGACTGGGATGAGCGAGCAGTACTTC
CASSVTGTGMSEQYF
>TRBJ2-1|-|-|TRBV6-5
TGTGCCAGCAGTTACTCGCCACAAGTGTACAATGAGCAGTTCTTC
CASSYSPQVYNEQFF
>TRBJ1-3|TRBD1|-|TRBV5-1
TGCGCCAGCAGCCGATCGCAGGGGGTGGGAGGAAACACCATATATTTT
CASSRSQGVGGNTIYF
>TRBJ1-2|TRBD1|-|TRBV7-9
TGTGCCAGCAGCTTATCCTCCCTGGGGACAGGGATTTATGGCTACACCTTC
CASSLSSLGTGIYGYTF
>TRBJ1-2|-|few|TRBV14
TGTGCCAGCAGTCCTACAGCAGCTAACTATGGCTACACCTTC
CASSPTAANYGYTF
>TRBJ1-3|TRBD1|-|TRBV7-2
TGTGCCAGCAGCCCAGGGACAGTAGGAAACACCATATATTTT
CASSPGTVGNTIYF
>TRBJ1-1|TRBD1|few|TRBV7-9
TGTGCCAGCAGCAACAGGGGGCGCGAAGCTTTCTTT
CASSNRGREAFF
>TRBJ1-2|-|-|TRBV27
TGTGCCAGCAGTCCTGGGAGACAGGCCTATAACTATGGCTACACCTTC
CASSPGRQAYNYGYTF
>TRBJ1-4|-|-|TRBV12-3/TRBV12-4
TGTGCCAGCAGGGGCCTCGGTAATGAAAAACTGTTTTTT
CASRGLGNEKLFF
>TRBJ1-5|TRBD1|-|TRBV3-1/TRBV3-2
TGTGCCAGCAGCTCAAAGGGGGCCTCTCAGCCCCAGCATTTT
CASSSKGASQPQHF
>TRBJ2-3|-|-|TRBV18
TGTGCCAGCTCACCACCCAGAAGCACAGATACGCAGTATTTT
CASSPPRSTDTQYF
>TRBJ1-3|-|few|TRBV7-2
TGTGCCAGCAGCTTAGAGTCCAGTAACTCTGGAAACACCATATATTTT
CASSLESSNSGNTIYF
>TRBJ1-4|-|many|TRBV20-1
TGCAGTGCTAGTAGCTTGGGGGCCGGTGAAAAACTGTTTTTT
CSASSLGAGEKLFF
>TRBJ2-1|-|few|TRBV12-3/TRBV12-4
TGTGCCAGCAGGCGGAACAACAATGAGCAGTTCTTC
CASRRNNNEQFF
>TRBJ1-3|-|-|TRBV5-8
TGTGCCAGCAGCTCAGGGGTCCTCTCTGGAAACACCATATATTTT
CASSSGVLSGNTIYF
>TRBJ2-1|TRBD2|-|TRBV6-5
TGTGCCAGCATGTTGAGCGGGGGGGCTCGGGAGCAGTTCTTC
CASMLSGGAREQFF
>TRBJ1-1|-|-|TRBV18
TGTGCCAGCTCACCTCTTACAGGGAACACTGAAGCTTTCTTT
CASSPLTGNTEAFF
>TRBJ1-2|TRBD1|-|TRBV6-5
TGTGCCAGCAGCCAAGGGACAGGGGGAATCTATGGCTACACCTTC
CASSQGTGGIYGYTF
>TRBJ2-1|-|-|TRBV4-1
TGCGCCAGCAGCCAAGAAGACGGGAGCTCCTACAATGAGCAGTTCTTC
CASSQEDGSSYNEQFF
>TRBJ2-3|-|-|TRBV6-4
TGTGCCAGCAGTGACTCGGCGGCCACAGATACGCAGTATTTT
CASSDSAATDTQYF
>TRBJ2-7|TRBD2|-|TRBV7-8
TGTGCCAGCAGACCCGTCAGGTTTGGGGACTATGTACACGAGCAGTACTTC
CASRPVRFGDYVHEQYF
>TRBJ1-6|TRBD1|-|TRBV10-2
TGCGCCAGCAGAGACCGGACAGGGGACAACTCACCCCTCCACTTT
CASRDRTGDNSPLHF
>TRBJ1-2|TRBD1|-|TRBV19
TGTGCCAGTAGTATAACCCAAGACAGGGGGCGGAGAGGCTACACCTTC
CASSITQDRGRRGYTF
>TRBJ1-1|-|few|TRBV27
TGTGCCAGCAGTTCATTGGGAGCCTATGAAGCTTTCTTT
CASSSLGAYEAFF
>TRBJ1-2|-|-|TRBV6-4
TGTGCCAGCAGTGACTCGGCGGGTTATGGCTACACCTTC
CASSDSAGYGYTF
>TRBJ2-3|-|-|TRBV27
TGTGCCAGCAGTTTTCGGGAGTGGAGTACAGATACGCAGTATTTT
CASSFREWSTDTQYF
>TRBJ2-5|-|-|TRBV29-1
TGCAGCTTCAGGACAGCTAGTCAAGAGACCCAGTACTTC
CSFRTASQETQYF
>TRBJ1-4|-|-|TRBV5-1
TGCGCCAGCAGCTTGGGACAGGCCCAAACGGAAAAACTGTTTTTT
CASSLGQAQTEKLFF
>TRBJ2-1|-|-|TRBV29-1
TGCAGCGTTGATCGGCTAGCCTACAATGAGCAGTTCTTC
CSVDRLAYNEQFF
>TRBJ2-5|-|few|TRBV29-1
TGCAGCGTTGACGGGCAGGGAAAGACCCAGTACTTC
CSVDGQGKTQYF
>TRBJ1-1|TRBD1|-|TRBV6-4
TGTGCCAGCAGCTTGACAGGGGACACTGAAGCTTTCTTT
CASSLTGDTEAFF
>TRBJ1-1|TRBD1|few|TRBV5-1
TGCGCCAGCAGCGGAACAACAGGGGGCTTTAACACTGAAGCTTTCTTT
CASSGTTGGFNTEAFF
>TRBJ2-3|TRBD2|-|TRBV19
TGTGCCAGTAGTACCAGACTAGCGGGGGACACAGATACGCAGTATTTT
CASSTRLAGDTDTQYF
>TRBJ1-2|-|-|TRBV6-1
TGTGCCAGCAGTGACCCCCCAGAAACCTATGGCTACACCTTC
CASSDPPETYGYTF
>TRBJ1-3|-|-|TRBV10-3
TGTGCCATCAGTGACGCGGGGGGCTCTGGAAGCACCATATATTTT
CAISDAGGSGSTIYF
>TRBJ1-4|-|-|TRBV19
TGTGCCAGTGCCTTTAGGGGATCAACTAATGAAAAACTGTTTTTT
CASAFRGSTNEKLFF
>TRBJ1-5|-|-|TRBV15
TGTGCCACCAGCGGCCAGGGAAAGAAAGATAGCAATCAGCCCCAGCATTTT
CATSGQGKKDSNQPQHF
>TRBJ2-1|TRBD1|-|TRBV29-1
TGCAGCGTTGATCCCTCCGGGACAGGGAGTGAGCAGTTCTTC
CSVDPSGTGSEQFF
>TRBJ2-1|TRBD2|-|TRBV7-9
TGTGCCATCGAGGGACTACCTGCGTACAATGAGCAGTTCTTC
CAIEGLPAYNEQFF
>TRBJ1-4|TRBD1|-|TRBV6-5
TGTGCCAGCAGCCCCGACAGGGGAGGCGAAAAACTGTTTTTT
CASSPDRGGEKLFF
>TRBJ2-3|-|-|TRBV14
TGTGCCAGCAGCCAATGGGGAGGTGGCACAGATACGCAGTATTTT
CASSQWGGGTDTQYF
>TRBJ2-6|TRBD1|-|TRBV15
TGTGCCACCAGCTCCCGGACAGGGACCCACTCTGGGGCCAACGTCCTGACTTTC
CATSSRTGTHSGANVLTF
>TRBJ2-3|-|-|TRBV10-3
TGTGCCACTGGGGGGACAGCAGATACGCAGTATTTT
CATGGTADTQYF
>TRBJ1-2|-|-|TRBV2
TGTGCCAGCAGTTGGTACAGATATGGCTACACCTTC
CASSWYRYGYTF
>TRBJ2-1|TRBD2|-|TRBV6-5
TGTGCCAGCACCATTAGCGGGAACTACAATGAGCAGTTCTTC
CASTISGNYNEQFF
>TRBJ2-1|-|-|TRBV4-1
TGCGCCAGCAGCCAAGGTTTCGAGGGTAATCCCTCCTACAATGAGCAGTTCTTC
CASSQGFEGNPSYNEQFF
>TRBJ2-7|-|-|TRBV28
TGTGCCAGCAGTCCGGAGGGGCGACACAACTACGAGCAGTACTTC
CASSPEGRHNYEQYF
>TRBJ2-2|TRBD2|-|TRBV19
TGTGCCAGTAGTATAGCCCGGGAGGGGGCGAACACCGGGGAGCTGTTTTTT
CASSIAREGANTGELFF
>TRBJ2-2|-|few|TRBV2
TGTGCCAGCAGTGTAAACGGCGGGGAGCTGTTTTTT
CASSVNGGELFF
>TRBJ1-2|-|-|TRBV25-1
TGTGCCAGCAGTTGGGGCAGCGTGAACTATGGCTACACCTTC
CASSWGSVNYGYTF
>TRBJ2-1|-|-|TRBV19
TGTGCCAGTAGTATCTCGGGGTCCCACGTGAATGAGCAGTTCTTC
CASSISGSHVNEQFF
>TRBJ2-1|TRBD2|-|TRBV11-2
TGTGCCAGCAGCCTAGCGGGAGCTAATGAGCAGTTCTTC
CASSLAGANEQFF